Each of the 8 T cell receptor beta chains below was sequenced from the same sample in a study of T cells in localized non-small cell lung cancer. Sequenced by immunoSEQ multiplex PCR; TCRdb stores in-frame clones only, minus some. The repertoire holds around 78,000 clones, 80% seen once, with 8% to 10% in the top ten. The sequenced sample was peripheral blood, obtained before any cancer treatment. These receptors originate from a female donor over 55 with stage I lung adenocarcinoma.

CDR3 amino acids: CASSQDYGFEQYF. The CDR3 DNA sequence: TGCGCCAGCAGCCAAGATTATGGGTTCGAGCAGTACTTC. The chain links TRBV4-3 to TRBJ2-7; D gene ambiguous. The CDR3 is made up of 13 amino acids. The germline CDR1 and CDR2 sequences are LGHNA and YSLEER. V was clipped by 0 bases and J by 6 bases, with 9 bases between them.

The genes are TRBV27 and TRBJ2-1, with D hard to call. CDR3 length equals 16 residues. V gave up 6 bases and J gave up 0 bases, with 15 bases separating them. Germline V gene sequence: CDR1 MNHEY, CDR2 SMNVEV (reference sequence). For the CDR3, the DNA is TGTGCCAGCAGAACCGGTGGTAGGGTCTCCTACAATGAGCAGTTCTTC. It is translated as CASRTGGRVSYNEQFF.

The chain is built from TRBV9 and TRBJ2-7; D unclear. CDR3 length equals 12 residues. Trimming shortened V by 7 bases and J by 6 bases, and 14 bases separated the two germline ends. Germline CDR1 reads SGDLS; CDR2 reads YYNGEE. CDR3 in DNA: TGTGCCAGCTCCGATCTACGCGGCGAGCAGTACTTC. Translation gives CASSDLRGEQYF.

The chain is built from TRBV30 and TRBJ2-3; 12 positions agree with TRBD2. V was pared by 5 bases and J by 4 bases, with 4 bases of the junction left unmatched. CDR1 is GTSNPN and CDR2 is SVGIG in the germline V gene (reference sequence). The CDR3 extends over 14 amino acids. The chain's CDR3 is CAWALAGGADTQYF. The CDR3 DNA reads TGTGCCTGGGCACTAGCGGGAGGAGCAGATACGCAGTATTTT.

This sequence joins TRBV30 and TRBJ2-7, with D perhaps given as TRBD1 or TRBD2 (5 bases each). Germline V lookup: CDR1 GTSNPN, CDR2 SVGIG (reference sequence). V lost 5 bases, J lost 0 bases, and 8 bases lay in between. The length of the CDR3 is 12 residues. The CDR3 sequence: CAWGTSSYEQYF. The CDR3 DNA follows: TGTGCCTGGGGGACCAGCTCCTACGAGCAGTACTTC.

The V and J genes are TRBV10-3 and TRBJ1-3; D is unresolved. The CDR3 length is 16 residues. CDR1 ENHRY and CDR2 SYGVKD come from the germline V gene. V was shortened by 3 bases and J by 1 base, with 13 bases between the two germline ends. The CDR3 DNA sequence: TGTGCCATCAGTGACCCGGGTAAAGGGTCTGGAAACACCATATATTTT. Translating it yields CAISDPGKGSGNTIYF.

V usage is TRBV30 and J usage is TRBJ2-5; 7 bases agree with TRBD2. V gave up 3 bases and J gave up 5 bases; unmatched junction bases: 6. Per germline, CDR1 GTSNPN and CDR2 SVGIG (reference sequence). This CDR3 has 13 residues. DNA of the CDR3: TGTGCCTGGAGACCGGGAGGTGGGGAGACCCAGTACTTC. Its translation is CAWRPGGGETQYF.

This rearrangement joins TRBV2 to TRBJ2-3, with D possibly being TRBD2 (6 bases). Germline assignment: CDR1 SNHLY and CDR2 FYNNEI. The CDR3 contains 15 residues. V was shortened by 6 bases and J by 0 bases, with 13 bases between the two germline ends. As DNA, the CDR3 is TGTGCCAGCAGGGGGGGACGGTATAGCACAGATACGCAGTATTTT. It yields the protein CASRGGRYSTDTQYF.